Listed below are T cell receptor beta chains from one sample, sequenced in a study of cytomegalovirus exposure and HLA in healthy donors. Data came from immunoSEQ multiplex PCR; TCRdb stores just in-frame clones and leaves some out. The sample includes 110,000 to 150,000 clones, roughly 80% of them seen just once. Sequenced sample: PBMCs. Receptors were obtained from a middle-aged woman in good health and CMV-seropositive. CDR3s include the opening cysteine and the closing phenylalanine or tryptophan. The order of the fields is CDR3 protein, CDR3 DNA, clone size, D gene, V gene, J gene, CDR3 length. The D gene is left open where the match is weak. Not all rows give a size; the values are once, few, many and, for expanded clones, a class.

cdr3_aa: CASSAQGSNQPQHF
cdr3_nt: TGTGCCAGCAGCGCTCAGGGGAGCAATCAGCCCCAGCATTTT
clone_size: NA
d_call: NA
v_call: TRBV9
j_call: TRBJ1-5
cdr3_length: 14

cdr3_aa: CAWTPVGLAALEFF
cdr3_nt: TGTGCCTGGACCCCTGTAGGGCTAGCGGCCTTAGAGTTCTTC
clone_size: NA
d_call: TRBD2
v_call: TRBV30
j_call: TRBJ2-1
cdr3_length: 14

cdr3_aa: CASSAGQGSFYEQYF
cdr3_nt: TGTGCCAGCAGCGCCGGACAGGGGTCTTTCTACGAGCAGTACTTC
clone_size: NA
d_call: TRBD1
v_call: TRBV7-2
j_call: TRBJ2-7
cdr3_length: 15

cdr3_aa: CASSLGTGNTDTQYF
cdr3_nt: TGTGCCAGCAGTCTCGGGACAGGGAACACAGATACGCAGTATTTT
clone_size: NA
d_call: TRBD1
v_call: TRBV28
j_call: TRBJ2-3
cdr3_length: 15

cdr3_aa: CASSLSGTGGSGYTF
cdr3_nt: TGTGCCAGCAGTTTATCAGGGACAGGGGGCTCTGGCTACACCTTC
clone_size: NA
d_call: TRBD1
v_call: TRBV27
j_call: TRBJ1-2
cdr3_length: 15

cdr3_aa: CASSIRGQVRSPLHF
cdr3_nt: TGTGCCAGTAGTATAAGGGGACAAGTACGGTCACCCCTCCACTTT
clone_size: NA
d_call: NA
v_call: TRBV19
j_call: TRBJ1-6
cdr3_length: 15

cdr3_aa: CASKSVQGGREQYF
cdr3_nt: TGTGCCAGTAAAAGTGTACAGGGTGGACGCGAGCAGTACTTC
clone_size: NA
d_call: NA
v_call: TRBV19
j_call: TRBJ2-7
cdr3_length: 14

cdr3_aa: CASSVGEREQFF
cdr3_nt: TGTGCCAGCAGCGTAGGAGAGCGGGAGCAGTTCTTC
clone_size: NA
d_call: NA
v_call: TRBV9
j_call: TRBJ2-1
cdr3_length: 12

cdr3_aa: CATSSQGQAQETQYF
cdr3_nt: TGTGCCACCAGCAGCCAGGGACAGGCCCAAGAGACCCAGTACTTC
clone_size: NA
d_call: TRBD1
v_call: TRBV15
j_call: TRBJ2-5
cdr3_length: 15

cdr3_aa: CAWRLQGSQPQHF
cdr3_nt: TGTGCCTGGCGCCTACAGGGGAGTCAGCCCCAGCATTTT
clone_size: few
d_call: TRBD1
v_call: TRBV30
j_call: TRBJ1-5
cdr3_length: 13

cdr3_aa: CASSLGDSSYNEQFF
cdr3_nt: TGTGCCAGCAGCTTGGGCGATAGCTCCTACAATGAGCAGTTCTTC
clone_size: NA
d_call: NA
v_call: TRBV7-9
j_call: TRBJ2-1
cdr3_length: 15

cdr3_aa: CASSQGTGVSYEQYF
cdr3_nt: TGTGCCAGCTCCCAGGGGACAGGGGTGTCCTACGAGCAGTACTTC
clone_size: NA
d_call: TRBD1
v_call: TRBV18
j_call: TRBJ2-7
cdr3_length: 15

cdr3_aa: CASSHRFDSNTDTQYF
cdr3_nt: TGTGCCAGCAGCCATAGATTCGACAGCAACACAGATACGCAGTATTTT
clone_size: NA
d_call: NA
v_call: TRBV5-6
j_call: TRBJ2-3
cdr3_length: 16

cdr3_aa: CASSSDGTANEQFF
cdr3_nt: TGTGCCAGCAGCTCCGATGGGACAGCCAATGAGCAGTTCTTC
clone_size: few
d_call: TRBD1
v_call: TRBV7-3
j_call: TRBJ2-1
cdr3_length: 14

cdr3_aa: CSVEEGTYKGHEQYF
cdr3_nt: TGCAGCGTTGAAGAGGGGACATACAAGGGCCACGAGCAGTACTTC
clone_size: NA
d_call: NA
v_call: TRBV29-1
j_call: TRBJ2-7
cdr3_length: 15

cdr3_aa: CASSLGAATGELFF
cdr3_nt: TGCGCCAGCAGCTTGGGGGCAGCCACCGGGGAGCTGTTTTTT
clone_size: NA
d_call: NA
v_call: TRBV5-1
j_call: TRBJ2-2
cdr3_length: 14

cdr3_aa: CASSLAAEETQYF
cdr3_nt: TGTGCCAGCAGCTTGGCCGCGGAAGAGACCCAGTACTTC
clone_size: NA
d_call: NA
v_call: TRBV5-4
j_call: TRBJ2-5
cdr3_length: 13

cdr3_aa: CASSLNRASDADTQYF
cdr3_nt: TGTGCCAGCAGCTTAAACAGGGCTTCGGACGCAGATACGCAGTATTTT
clone_size: NA
d_call: NA
v_call: TRBV7-9
j_call: TRBJ2-3
cdr3_length: 16

cdr3_aa: CASSAGEGFRAFF
cdr3_nt: TGTGCCAGCAGTGCAGGGGAGGGGTTTCGGGCTTTCTTT
clone_size: NA
d_call: NA
v_call: TRBV2
j_call: TRBJ1-1
cdr3_length: 13

cdr3_aa: CASSLGPSGVSYNEQFF
cdr3_nt: TGCGCCAGCAGCTTGGGGCCTAGCGGGGTCTCCTACAATGAGCAGTTCTTC
clone_size: few
d_call: TRBD2
v_call: TRBV5-1
j_call: TRBJ2-1
cdr3_length: 17

cdr3_aa: CASTATGQGGEKLFF
cdr3_nt: TGTGCCAGTACCGCTACGGGACAGGGGGGTGAAAAACTGTTTTTT
clone_size: NA
d_call: TRBD1
v_call: TRBV19
j_call: TRBJ1-4
cdr3_length: 15

cdr3_aa: CASSLGEGNQPQHF
cdr3_nt: TGTGCCAGCTCATTAGGGGAAGGGAATCAGCCCCAGCATTTT
clone_size: NA
d_call: NA
v_call: TRBV18
j_call: TRBJ1-5
cdr3_length: 14

cdr3_aa: CASSQEGRTYNEQFF
cdr3_nt: TGCGCCAGCAGCCAAGAGGGGCGGACCTACAATGAGCAGTTCTTC
clone_size: once
d_call: NA
v_call: TRBV4-3
j_call: TRBJ2-1
cdr3_length: 15

cdr3_aa: CASSLGNRAGHFF
cdr3_nt: TGTGCCAGCAGCTTAGGAAATCGGGCAGGGCACTTCTTC
clone_size: once
d_call: NA
v_call: TRBV7-9
j_call: TRBJ2-1
cdr3_length: 13

cdr3_aa: CAWLAGGPDTQYF
cdr3_nt: TGTGCCTGGCTGGCGGGGGGGCCAGATACGCAGTATTTT
clone_size: NA
d_call: TRBD2
v_call: TRBV30
j_call: TRBJ2-3
cdr3_length: 13

cdr3_aa: CASCPGTANEKLFF
cdr3_nt: TGTGCCAGCTGTCCGGGGACAGCTAATGAAAAACTGTTTTTT
clone_size: NA
d_call: TRBD1
v_call: TRBV6-1
j_call: TRBJ1-4
cdr3_length: 14

cdr3_aa: CASSLLAGDHPYEQYF
cdr3_nt: TGTGCCAGCAGCCTCCTAGCGGGAGATCACCCCTACGAGCAGTACTTC
clone_size: NA
d_call: TRBD2
v_call: TRBV5-5
j_call: TRBJ2-7
cdr3_length: 16

cdr3_aa: CASSLSAGVNEQYF
cdr3_nt: TGTGCCAGCAGCTTGTCCGCAGGGGTCAACGAGCAGTACTTC
clone_size: NA
d_call: NA
v_call: TRBV7-3
j_call: TRBJ2-7
cdr3_length: 14

cdr3_aa: CASSVEAGGRFSEAFF
cdr3_nt: TGTGCCAGCAGCGTAGAGGCAGGAGGGCGGTTTAGTGAAGCTTTCTTT
clone_size: few
d_call: NA
v_call: TRBV9
j_call: TRBJ1-1
cdr3_length: 16

cdr3_aa: CASSSPGSHEQYF
cdr3_nt: TGCGCCAGCAGCTCCCCAGGCTCCCACGAGCAGTACTTC
clone_size: NA
d_call: NA
v_call: TRBV4-1
j_call: TRBJ2-7
cdr3_length: 13

cdr3_aa: CAISESSGRSGETQYF
cdr3_nt: TGTGCCATCAGTGAGAGTAGCGGGAGGAGTGGAGAGACCCAGTACTTC
clone_size: NA
d_call: TRBD2
v_call: TRBV10-3
j_call: TRBJ2-5
cdr3_length: 16